These 21 T cell receptor beta chains were sequenced from one sample in a study of shared clonotypes between healthy human individuals. Sequenced by immunoSEQ multiplex PCR; TCRdb stores in-frame clones only, minus some. This table has under 600,000 clones, 98% appearing once. Naive CD8 populations comprised CD45RO-negative cells positively selected for CCR7, excluding terminally differentiated effector memory CD45RA+ cells. The material sequenced was naive CD8+ T cells sorted from blood. Every receptor here comes from a man aged 25 to 40 in good health.

The chain is built from TRBV6-1 and TRBJ1-5; possible D gene TRBD1, 6 bases. The V gene's germline CDR1 is MNHNS and CDR2 SASEGT. The CDR3 runs to 14 residues. The ends were cut back, 7 bases at V and 2 bases at J, with 12 bases in the middle. CDR3: CASTRRQGNQPQHF. The CDR3 bases are TGTGCCAGCACCAGACGACAGGGCAATCAGCCCCAGCATTTT.

This clone was recorded only once. The chain joins TRBV5-1 to TRBJ1-1, with D possibly matching TRBD1 (6 bases). The CDR3 extends over 14 amino acids. Germline V gene lookup returns CDR1 SGHRS and CDR2 YFSETQ. CDR3 DNA: TGCGTCTTACAGGGAGGAGAGCCGGATCTTGAAGCTTTCTTT. Its protein product is CVLQGGEPDLEAFF.

This chain's CDR3 is CASSGGNEQYF. The CDR3 DNA follows: TGTGCCAGCAGCGGGGGGAACGAGCAGTACTTC. The V and J genes are TRBV7-9 and TRBJ2-7; possible D gene TRBD2, 6 bases. Germline values: CDR1 SEHNR, CDR2 FQNEAQ (reference sequence). The germline V and J ends were trimmed by 5 bases and 5 bases, with 7 bases remaining between them. The CDR3 length is 11 residues.

V is TRBV28 and J is TRBJ2-5, with unresolved D. Per germline, CDR1 MDHEN and CDR2 SYDVKM. V was trimmed by 6 bases and J by 2 bases, leaving 13 bases between them. CDR3 length: 14 residues. The CDR3 spells CASREGWSQETQYF. For the CDR3, the DNA is TGTGCCAGCAGGGAAGGGTGGTCGCAAGAGACCCAGTACTTC.

Concerning this clone itself: Other DNA sequences in this sample translate to the same CDR3. Written as DNA, the CDR3 is TGTGCCAGCAGTTTGACAGGGAACTACGAGCAGTACTTC. This sequence encodes CASSLTGNYEQYF. The gene calls are TRBV27 and TRBJ2-7, with TRBD1 matching 7 bases. The germline V gene encodes CDR1 MNHEY and CDR2 SMNVEV (reference sequence). Losses at the gene ends were 3 bases for V and 3 bases for J; bases not matched to a gene: 2. The length of the CDR3 is 13 residues.

The chain is built from TRBV5-4 and TRBJ2-1, with a possible D match to TRBD1 (7 bases). The CDR3 is 13 amino acids. The germline V gene has CDR1 SGHNT and CDR2 YYREEE (reference sequence). The V and J ends lost 4 bases and 8 bases respectively, with 13 bases between them. The CDR3 sequence is CASSTGDSDEQFF. CDR3 coding DNA: TGTGCCAGCAGCACAGGGGACTCTGATGAGCAGTTCTTC.

The chain has TRBV18 and TRBJ2-6, with TRBD1 identical over 12 bases. CDR1 is KGHSH and CDR2 is LQKENI in the germline V gene. The CDR3 consists of 20 residues. The junction had 12 bases not matched to a gene; V was cut back by 2 bases and J by 4 bases. The DNA of the CDR3 is TGTGCCAGCTCACCAGGCTTCCGGGGACAGGGGGCGCGCGGGGCCAACGTCCTGACTTTC. Encoded protein: CASSPGFRGQGARGANVLTF. Looking up the rest from reference TRBV18 and TRBJ2-6 gives the full variable domain: NAGVMQNPRHLVRRRGQEARLRCSPMKGHSHVYWYRQLPEEGLKFMVYLQKENIIDESGMPKERFSAEFPKEGPSILRIQQVVRGDSAAYFCASSPGFRGQGARGANVLTFGAGSRLTVL.

V is TRBV30 and J is TRBJ2-1, with TRBD2 identical over 9 bases. V gave up 1 base and J gave up 6 bases; unmatched junction bases: 4. Per the germline V gene, CDR1 is GTSNPN and CDR2 is SVGIG (reference sequence). The CDR3 totals 14 residues. CDR3 coding DNA: TGTGCCTGGAGTGCGGGGACTAGCACCAATGAGCAGTTCTTC. It is translated as CAWSAGTSTNEQFF.

The gene calls are TRBV6-5 and TRBJ1-2, with 9 nucleotides matching TRBD1. CDR3 length: 14 amino acids. CDR1 and CDR2 from the germline V gene are MNHEY and SVGAGI. The ends lost 5 bases at V and 7 bases at J; junction bases unmatched: 8. The CDR3 here is CASSQDRGFSGYTF. CDR3 bases: TGTGCCAGCAGTCAGGACAGGGGTTTCTCTGGCTACACCTTC.

This chain joins TRBV15 and TRBJ2-3; D could derive from TRBD1 or TRBD2 (6 bases each). The CDR3 contains 14 residues. Germline-derived CDR1 and CDR2 are LNHNV and YYDKDF (reference sequence). Trimming left V 5 bases short and J 2 bases short, with 11 bases between. CDR3 sequence (DNA): TGTGCCACCAGCCCCGGGGGCTACACAGATACGCAGTATTTT. It translates to CATSPGGYTDTQYF.

The chain is built from TRBV28 and TRBJ2-7; 11 nucleotides align to TRBD2. J was trimmed by 3 bases and V by 7 bases; bases with no gene match: 8. The CDR3 runs to 15 residues. CDR1 and CDR2 (germline): MDHEN, SYDVKM. CDR3 sequence reads: CASTPHGTSGYEQYF. In nucleotides, the CDR3 is TGTGCCAGCACCCCCCACGGGACTAGCGGCTACGAGCAGTACTTC.

This chain joins TRBV25-1 and TRBJ2-1, with D possibly being TRBD1 (5 bases). Germline CDR1 MGHDK, CDR2 SYGVNS. The V and J ends lost 4 bases and 1 base respectively, with 11 bases between them. The CDR3 is 15 residues long. The CDR3 sequence: CASSAGAGSYNEQFF. For the CDR3, the DNA is TGTGCCAGCAGTGCTGGAGCAGGGTCCTACAATGAGCAGTTCTTC.

Comment on this clone: The same CDR3 can be traced to other DNA sequences in this sample. The V gene is TRBV29-1, the J gene TRBJ2-7; TRBD2 might be the D (6 bases). Germline loops: CDR1 SQVTM, CDR2 ANQGSEA. Trimming left V 6 bases short and J 0 bases short, with 9 bases between. CDR3 length equals 12 residues. CDR3 sequence reads: CSVVGGSYEQYF. The CDR3 coding sequence is TGCAGCGTAGTGGGAGGCTCCTACGAGCAGTACTTC.

The genes are TRBV7-9 and TRBJ2-1, with unresolved D. V shed 3 bases and J shed 1 base, with 7 bases lying between them. The CDR3 length is 14 residues. CDR1 SEHNR and CDR2 FQNEAQ come from the germline V gene (reference sequence). Here the CDR3 DNA reads TGTGCCAGCAGCTTGACCGAATCCTACAATGAGCAGTTCTTC. Translating it yields CASSLTESYNEQFF.

This chain links TRBV6-6 with TRBJ2-1, with TRBD2 matching over 9 bases. Germline V CDR1 and CDR2: MNHNY, SVGAGI (reference sequence). V shed 6 bases and J 4 bases; nucleotides not matched to a gene: 10. This CDR3 is built from 16 residues. The CDR3 region is CASSSSSGTAYNEQFF. CDR3 coding DNA: TGTGCCAGCAGCTCCTCTAGCGGGACCGCGTACAATGAGCAGTTCTTC.

The J gene is TRBJ2-1, the V gene TRBV29-1; 13 nucleotides line up with TRBD2. V lost 0 bases and J lost 2; bases outside the gene matches: 1. This CDR3 has 16 amino acids. Germline loops: CDR1 SQVTM, CDR2 ANQGSEA. CDR3 in DNA: TGCAGCGTTGAAGAGGGGACTAGCGGGACCTACAATGAGCAGTTCTTC. Translating it yields CSVEEGTSGTYNEQFF.

With respect to this clone: At one of its ends the junction is not consistent with the germline gene, which may arise from a read error. The chain links TRBV5-1 to TRBJ2-5, with D hard to call. Germline loops: CDR1 SGHRS, CDR2 YFSETQ. The CDR3 totals 16 residues. The CDR3 region is CASSSLRAQPEETQYF. CDR3 nucleotide sequence: TGCGCTAGCAGCTCACTTAGGGCCCAACCTGAAGAGACCCAGTACTTC.

The V gene is TRBV2, the J gene TRBJ1-1, with D hard to call. The germline V gene encodes CDR1 SNHLY and CDR2 FYNNEI. CDR3 length equals 10 residues. V was cut by 7 bases and J by 3 bases, with 3 bases left in between. The CDR3 DNA follows: TGTGCCAGCATCGACACTGAAGCTTTCTTT. It translates to CASIDTEAFF. The complete variable domain, with remaining parts taken from reference TRBV2 and TRBJ1-1, reads EPEVTQTPSHQVTQMGQEVILRCVPISNHLYFYWYRQILGQKVEFLVSFYNNEISEKSEIFDDQFSVERPDGSNFTLKIRSTKLEDSAMYFCASIDTEAFFGQGTRLTVV.

Worth noting for this clone: The same CDR3 can be traced to other DNA sequences in this sample. The chain couples TRBV9 to TRBJ2-1; weak D call: TRBD1 (6 bases). The CDR3 extends over 14 amino acids. CDR1 SGDLS and CDR2 YYNGEE come from the germline V gene. Trimming took off 0 bases at V and 5 bases at J, with 9 bases between the two ends. The chain's CDR3 is CASSVGQGNNEQFF. The CDR3 DNA is TGTGCCAGCAGCGTAGGGCAGGGGAACAATGAGCAGTTCTTC.

V is TRBV10-2 and J is TRBJ1-1; weak D call: TRBD1 (5 bases). Germline-derived CDR1 and CDR2 are WSHSY and SAAADI. The CDR3 runs 14 residues. V lost 3 bases and J lost 5, with 13 bases in between. CDR3 residues: CASSDKQGWTEAFF. The DNA for the CDR3 is TGCGCCAGCAGTGATAAGCAGGGATGGACTGAAGCTTTCTTT.

The V and J genes are TRBV9 and TRBJ2-3; the D is unclear. The V end lost 3 bases, the J end lost 4 bases, and 12 bases lay between the germline ends. Germline CDR1 and CDR2: SGDLS and YYNGEE. This CDR3 comprises 14 residues. The CDR3 is CASSGLAGPDTQYF. The CDR3, as DNA: TGTGCCAGCAGCGGATTAGCTGGTCCAGATACGCAGTATTTT.